This T cell receptor beta chain originates from a study of Ad26.COV2.S vaccination and SARS-CoV-2 variants. The treatment is: some 19 received Ad26.COV2.S at low or high dose, single or two shots; about five received placebo; per-sample allocation not given. Day 63 following the first vaccine or placebo injection was when the samples were taken. An adult of 18-55 years in Boston served as donor. The method was immunoSEQ multiplex PCR; TCRdb's version includes in-frame clones alone and lacks a portion of them. The repertoire holds around 300,000 clones, around nine tenths seen once, with around 5.3% in the top ten. As regards this clone: The antigen remains unidentified.

In germline, CDR1 is SGHNT, CDR2 YYREEE (reference sequence). The CDR3 covers 14 residues. Between the trimmed V and J ends, which lost 6 bases and 1 base, there was a span of 13 bases. Findings and limits, study-wide: Substantial breadth was reported for post-vaccination spike-specific CD8+ and CD4+ T cells.

This sequence originates from a person aged 18 to 65 who received the Ad26.COV2.S COVID-19 vaccine or a placebo. The chain employs TRBV5-4 and TRBJ2-5, with D perhaps TRBD1 (5 bases). The source material was peripheral blood, sampled in a trial of Ad26.COV2.S vaccine versus placebo. The CDR3 bases are TGTGCCAGCACCACAGGTTTGGCCCAAGAGACCCAGTACTTC. Translation gives CASTTGLAQETQYF.